Shown below are 26 T cell receptor beta chains from a single sample sequenced in a study of blood T cell repertoires in COVID-19. Clones were read by immunoSEQ multiplex PCR, and TCRdb kept only the in-frame ones, dropping some. The table records tens of thousands of clones, almost 85% of them present only once. Specimen: peripheral blood. All receptors come from a man older than 75 with acute or convalescent COVID-19.

V gene TRBV27 combines with J gene TRBJ1-3; the D gene is possibly TRBD1 (6 bases). Germline V lookup: CDR1 MNHEY, CDR2 SMNVEV (reference sequence). The CDR3 spans 17 residues. V was trimmed by 3 bases and J by 4 bases, leaving 19 bases between them. The CDR3: CASSFLPLGGGGNTIYF. CDR3 coding DNA: TGTGCCAGCAGTTTTCTTCCTCTGGGAGGGGGAGGAAACACCATATATTTT.

This clone was recorded only once. The chain is built from TRBV19 and TRBJ1-4; 7 nucleotides align to TRBD1. The germline V gene encodes CDR1 LNHDA and CDR2 SQIVND (reference sequence). Trimming took 1 base from V and 15 from J; bases not matched to a gene: 8. The CDR3 contains 13 residues. The DNA of the CDR3 is TGTGCCAGTAGTATAGTCTCCGGACAGGACTTGTTTTTT. Encoded protein: CASSIVSGQDLFF.

The rearrangement joins TRBV2 to TRBJ2-3, with TRBD2 identical over 12 bases. The V gene's germline CDR1 is SNHLY and CDR2 FYNNEI. The CDR3 covers 16 residues. V was clipped by 6 bases and J by 0 bases; unmatched bases: 4. CDR3 in amino acids: CASSGLAGPSTDTQYF. CDR3 sequence (DNA): TGTGCCAGCAGCGGACTAGCGGGACCAAGCACAGATACGCAGTATTTT.

The chain couples TRBV2 to TRBJ1-2; a weak D match, TRBD1 (6 bases). The CDR3 loop spans 14 amino acids. Germline CDR1 SNHLY, CDR2 FYNNEI. V gave up 2 bases and J gave up 4 bases, with 11 bases separating them. CDR3 residues: CASSELPGVYGYTF. CDR3 in DNA: TGTGCCAGCAGTGAATTGCCAGGGGTCTATGGCTACACCTTC.

The chain couples TRBV7-6 to TRBJ2-3; 7 positions agree with TRBD2. Losses at the gene ends were 5 bases for V and 4 bases for J; bases not matched to a gene: 12. The CDR3 contains 16 residues. Germline CDR1 is SGHVS and CDR2 is FNYEAQ. The CDR3 is CASSPLLGGNADTQYF. The CDR3 region has the DNA TGTGCCAGCAGCCCACTGTTGGGAGGGAACGCAGATACGCAGTATTTT.

The chain recombines TRBV5-1 with TRBJ2-7; 9 bases map to TRBD2. V dropped 6 bases and J dropped 3; count of bases not matched to a gene: 4. The germline V gene has CDR1 SGHRS and CDR2 YFSETQ. This CDR3 comprises 13 residues. The CDR3 bases are TGCGCCAGCACGGAGCGGGGGGACTACGAGCAGTACTTC. It is translated as CASTERGDYEQYF.

This chain links TRBV5-4 with TRBJ2-2; 9 bases map to TRBD1. Germline CDR1 and CDR2: SGHNT and YYREEE (reference sequence). This CDR3 contains 16 residues. V gave up 3 bases and J gave up 6 bases; unmatched junction bases: 9. The CDR3 DNA reads as TGTGCCAGCAGCTGGACAGGGGACTTCAGGGCCGGGGAGCTGTTTTTT. Translated, it gives CASSWTGDFRAGELFF.

This chain connects TRBV14 to TRBJ1-3; 8 bases map to TRBD1. Trimming removed 6 bases from V and 2 bases from J; junction bases left unmatched: 3. This CDR3 is built from 14 residues. Germline CDR1 is SGHDN and CDR2 is FVKESK. The CDR3: CASRQQGAGNTIYF. As DNA, the CDR3 is TGTGCCAGCAGACAACAGGGGGCTGGAAACACCATATATTTT.

The rearrangement uses TRBV30 and TRBJ2-7, with D possibly being TRBD1 (5 bases). Germline values: CDR1 GTSNPN, CDR2 SVGIG (reference sequence). The CDR3 has 13 amino acids. V lost 0 bases to trimming and J lost 6 bases, with 12 bases between them. The CDR3 DNA reads as TGTGCCTGGAGTGTACGCAGGGAAGGCGAGCAGTACTTC. It translates to CAWSVRREGEQYF.

This rearrangement joins TRBV15 to TRBJ2-5, with D possibly matching TRBD2 (6 bases). The V gene's germline CDR1 is LNHNV and CDR2 YYDKDF (reference sequence). The CDR3 extends over 14 amino acids. Trimming pared 3 bases from V and 4 bases from J, leaving 12 bases between. This CDR3 is CATSRGRLGETQYF. The CDR3 nucleotides read TGTGCCACCAGCAGGGGGAGACTAGGAGAGACCCAGTACTTC. The full variable domain, with the rest looked up from reference TRBV15 and TRBJ2-5, is DAMVIQNPRYQVTQFGKPVTLSCSQTLNHNVMYWYQQKSSQAPKLLFHYYDKDFNNEADTPDNFQSRRPNTSFCFLDIRSPGLGDTAMYLCATSRGRLGETQYFGPGTRLLVL.

The chain recombines TRBV27 with TRBJ1-1; 11 bases agree with TRBD1. The V segment lost 5 bases and the J segment 1 base; nucleotides outside the gene matches: 6. Germline lookup yields CDR1 MNHEY and CDR2 SMNVEV (reference sequence). CDR3 size: 16 residues. This CDR3 reads CASSPGTGGPNTEAFF. CDR3 nucleotides: TGTGCCAGCAGTCCCGGGACAGGGGGACCGAACACTGAAGCTTTCTTT.

The chain links TRBV5-1 to TRBJ2-2; TRBD1 agrees at 7 bases. The ends lost 3 bases at V and 0 bases at J; junction bases unmatched: 8. This CDR3 spans 17 amino acids. CDR1 and CDR2 from the germline V gene are SGHRS and YFSETQ. This CDR3 is CASSSRQGPSNTGELFF. The CDR3 DNA is TGCGCCAGCAGCTCACGACAGGGACCTTCGAACACCGGGGAGCTGTTTTTT.

The genes are TRBV5-4 and TRBJ1-2; maybe TRBD1 (6 bases). Germline V gene data show CDR1 as SGHNT and CDR2 as YYREEE (reference sequence). The CDR3 has 13 residues. Trimming stripped 2 bases from V and 2 bases from J, with 7 bases between. The CDR3 DNA is TGTGCCAGCAGCTTCGACAGGAACTATGGCTACACCTTC. Its protein product is CASSFDRNYGYTF.

At least ten counts were recorded for this clone. The gene calls are TRBV7-8 and TRBJ1-4; D is unresolved. CDR3 length equals 15 residues. V shed 7 bases and J shed 3 bases, with 15 bases lying between them. Germline V gives CDR1 SGHVS, CDR2 FQNEAQ. CDR3 in amino acids: CASKAPGRSNEKLFF. In nucleotides, the CDR3 is TGTGCCAGCAAGGCTCCTGGGAGGTCTAATGAAAAACTGTTTTTT.

J is TRBJ1-5 and V is TRBV7-6, with a tentative D call TRBD1 (5 bases). The germline V and J ends were trimmed by 1 base and 5 bases, with 6 bases remaining between them. The CDR3 consists of 13 residues. Germline CDR1 and CDR2: SGHVS and FNYEAQ. The CDR3 DNA sequence: TGTGCCAGCAGCTTAGGGGGGGATCAGCCCCAGCATTTT. The encoded protein is CASSLGGDQPQHF.

This clone occurred once. V gene TRBV9 combines with J gene TRBJ1-1, with 7 nucleotides matching TRBD1. This CDR3 contains 14 residues. The ends lost 5 bases at V and 4 bases at J; junction bases unmatched: 8. Germline CDR1 reads SGDLS; CDR2 reads YYNGEE. Here the CDR3 DNA reads TGTGCCAGCAGTGTCAAAGACAGGGCCACTGAAGCTTTCTTT. It encodes CASSVKDRATEAFF.

This chain uses TRBV19 with TRBJ1-1, with D maybe TRBD1 (5 bases). V was cut by 6 bases and J by 7 bases, with 15 bases left in between. Germline V gene lookup returns CDR1 LNHDA and CDR2 SQIVND (reference sequence). The CDR3 is made up of 13 amino acids. This CDR3 is CASRTGTPIEAFF. DNA for the CDR3: TGTGCCAGTAGAACCGGGACTCCAATTGAAGCTTTCTTT.

The chain couples TRBV6-6 to TRBJ2-5; D perhaps matches TRBD2 (6 bases). V was clipped by 2 bases and J by 4 bases, with 14 bases between them. This CDR3 has 15 amino acids. CDR1 and CDR2 from the germline V gene are MNHNY and SVGAGI (reference sequence). DNA for the CDR3: TGTGCCAGCAGTTACAAGTGGGGGGTGCCAGAGACCCAGTACTTC. Residues: CASSYKWGVPETQYF.

This chain connects TRBV9 to TRBJ1-2; 10 positions agree with TRBD1. The CDR3 consists of 16 residues. Germline assignment: CDR1 SGDLS and CDR2 YYNGEE. The V segment lost 2 bases and the J segment 7 bases; nucleotides outside the gene matches: 11. The CDR3 loop reads CASSVEGVWDRGGYTF. The CDR3 DNA reads TGTGCCAGCAGCGTTGAGGGGGTTTGGGACAGGGGTGGCTACACCTTC.

The V gene is TRBV19, the J gene TRBJ1-1; a weak D match, TRBD1 (5 bases). V was clipped by 5 bases and J by 0 bases, with 19 bases between them. This CDR3 has 17 residues. Germline assignment: CDR1 LNHDA and CDR2 SQIVND (reference sequence). CDR3 amino acids: CASSPRGGTYLNTEAFF. In nucleotides, the CDR3 is TGTGCCAGTAGTCCCCGGGGAGGGACTTATCTGAACACTGAAGCTTTCTTT.

The chain has TRBV6-6 and TRBJ1-1; D is unresolved. Germline lookup yields CDR1 MNHNY and CDR2 SVGAGI (reference sequence). The CDR3 loop spans 13 amino acids. The V gene lost 5 bases and the J gene lost 4 bases, with 11 bases spanning the gap. For the CDR3, the DNA is TGTGCCAGCAGTCCCCCCCCCGGCACTGAAGCTTTCTTT. This sequence encodes CASSPPPGTEAFF.

The table lists this clone with many counts. The V gene is TRBV10-3, the J gene TRBJ1-6, with 10 nucleotides matching TRBD1. J gave up 7 bases and V 6 bases, and 3 bases lay outside the gene matches. Per germline, CDR1 ENHRY and CDR2 SYGVKD. This CDR3 is built from 14 residues. The CDR3 DNA sequence: TGTGCCATCAGCCCGGACAGGGGGAATTCACCCCTCCACTTT. Encoded protein: CAISPDRGNSPLHF.

The chain has TRBV27 and TRBJ1-1; a possible D gene is TRBD1 (5 bases). The CDR3 runs 13 residues. CDR1 and CDR2 from the germline V gene are MNHEY and SMNVEV (reference sequence). V dropped 3 bases and J dropped 1 base, with 6 bases sitting between them. This CDR3 is CASSFDRNTEAFF. The CDR3 region has the DNA TGTGCCAGCAGTTTCGACAGGAACACTGAAGCTTTCTTT.

This chain joins TRBV5-4 and TRBJ2-7; 9 positions agree with TRBD1. The trim removed 3 bases at V and 2 bases at J, leaving 3 bases unmatched. Germline V CDR1 and CDR2: SGHNT, YYREEE (reference sequence). The CDR3 is made up of 14 amino acids. CDR3 DNA: TGTGCCAGCAGCTCCGGGACAGGGCCCTACGAGCAGTACTTC. Amino acid sequence: CASSSGTGPYEQYF.

The V and J genes are TRBV20-1 and TRBJ1-1; D not certain. Germline CDR1 DFQATT, CDR2 SNEGSKA (reference sequence). Between the trimmed V and J ends, which lost 3 bases and 4 bases, there was a span of 9 bases. There are 12 residues in the CDR3. The CDR3 DNA is TGCAGTGCTAGTAATCCGGGCACTGAAGCTTTCTTT. Encoded protein: CSASNPGTEAFF.

The V gene is TRBV19, the J gene TRBJ1-5; TRBD1 matches at 7 bases. V lost 4 bases and J lost 0; bases outside the gene matches: 12. Germline V gene lookup returns CDR1 LNHDA and CDR2 SQIVND (reference sequence). This CDR3 has 18 amino acids. DNA of the CDR3: TGTGCCAGTAGTAGATCGACCGGGACAGCATATAGCAATCAGCCCCAGCATTTT. Encoded protein: CASSRSTGTAYSNQPQHF.